The 19 T cell receptor beta chains in this list originate from one sample, sequenced in a study of read filtering for tumor transcriptome and immune sequencing. This library used roughly 430 ng RNA and molecular barcoded adaptors spanning alpha/delta and beta/gamma chains. MiXCR was run by TCRdb on the reads, yielding one entry per CDR3 protein. The data hold fewer than 30,000 distinct CDR3 sequences, with about 15% observed a single time. Material: a population of CD138-negative cells sorted from bone marrow. The source is a donor at least 40 years old with multiple myeloma.

This clonotype was counted at least ten times. The J gene is TRBJ2-3, the V gene TRBV12-3 or TRBV12-4; D unclear. V shed 3 bases and J shed 2 bases, with 9 bases lying between them. The CDR3 consists of 14 residues. The DNA of the CDR3 is TGTGCCAGCAGTTTTGCCAGTACCACAGATACGCAGTATTTT. It translates to CASSFASTTDTQYF.

This clonotype was seen repeatedly, ten times or more. J is TRBJ2-2 and V is TRBV15; D gene unclear. The ends were cut back, 0 bases at V and 3 bases at J, with 11 bases in the middle. The CDR3 has 16 amino acids. CDR1 is LNHNV, CDR2 YYDKDF, per germline (reference sequence). The chain's CDR3 is CATSRDSSLDTGELFF. The CDR3 DNA follows: TGTGCCACCAGCAGAGATTCAAGCTTAGACACCGGGGAGCTGTTTTTT. The full variable domain, with the rest looked up from reference TRBV15 and TRBJ2-2, is DAMVIQNPRYQVTQFGKPVTLSCSQTLNHNVMYWYQQKSSQAPKLLFHYYDKDFNNEADTPDNFQSRRPNTSFCFLDIRSPGLGDTAMYLCATSRDSSLDTGELFFGEGSRLTVL.

This clonotype was counted ten times or more. The V gene is TRBV28, the J gene TRBJ1-1, with 10 bases lining up with TRBD1. V shed 6 bases, J shed 5 bases, and the junction held 12 bases outside the gene matches. CDR3 length: 16 amino acids. Germline V lookup: CDR1 MDHEN, CDR2 SYDVKM. CDR3 residues: CASRTGTGARRTEAFF. CDR3 nucleotides: TGTGCCAGCAGAACCGGGACAGGGGCCAGGAGGACTGAAGCTTTCTTT.

This clonotype was recorded at least ten times. The chain has TRBV10-3 and TRBJ1-5; tentative D call: TRBD1 (5 bases). Between the trimmed V and J ends, which lost 3 bases and 3 bases, there was a span of 12 bases. There are 15 residues in the CDR3. In germline, CDR1 is ENHRY, CDR2 SYGVKD. CDR3 nucleotide sequence: TGTGCCATCAGTGAATTGCAGGGAAACAATCAGCCCCAGCATTTT. Protein: CAISELQGNNQPQHF.

This sequence joins TRBV28 and TRBJ2-7; D possibly matches TRBD1 or TRBD2 (6 bases each). The V end lost 3 bases, the J end lost 4 bases, and 13 bases lay between the germline ends. Germline assignment: CDR1 MDHEN and CDR2 SYDVKM. CDR3 length equals 14 residues. The CDR3 DNA reads TGTGCCAGCAGTTTTCCGGGGGCACGGTACGAGCAGTACTTC. It encodes CASSFPGARYEQYF.

This clonotype was observed many times. The gene calls are TRBV6-1 and TRBJ2-3; D remains unclear. V lost 7 bases to trimming and J lost 0 bases, with 11 bases between them. CDR1 MNHNS and CDR2 SASEGT come from the germline V gene. CDR3 length: 14 amino acids. CDR3 sequence (DNA): TGTGCCAGCAAGCAGGAGACTAGCACAGATACGCAGTATTTT. Encoded protein: CASKQETSTDTQYF.

This clonotype was found many times. The chain joins TRBV5-1 to TRBJ2-2, with TRBD1 matching 8 bases. CDR3 length: 15 residues. The germline V gene encodes CDR1 SGHRS and CDR2 YFSETQ. J gave up 5 bases and V 4 bases, and 7 bases lay outside the gene matches. Here the CDR3 reads CASSLQGAETGELFF. The DNA for the CDR3 is TGCGCCAGCAGCCTCCAGGGGGCGGAAACCGGGGAGCTGTTTTTT.

In its sample, this clonotype was seen many times. V usage is TRBV30 and J usage is TRBJ1-5; D is uncertain. The V end was cut by 0 bases, the J end by 4 bases, with 7 bases between. The CDR3 consists of 13 residues. Per the germline V gene, CDR1 is GTSNPN and CDR2 is SVGIG (reference sequence). CDR3 loop: CAWSVRENQPQHF. CDR3 bases: TGTGCCTGGAGTGTAAGGGAAAATCAGCCCCAGCATTTT.

There are many counts of this clonotype. The chain carries TRBV20-1 and TRBJ2-1; D is possibly TRBD1 (5 bases). The CDR3 sequence is 14 residues long. Germline V gives CDR1 DFQATT, CDR2 SNEGSKA (reference sequence). Deletions cut 0 bases from V and 4 bases from J, with 10 bases between. The CDR3 region is CSARDPGHYNEQFF. CDR3 sequence (DNA): TGCAGTGCTAGAGACCCAGGGCATTACAATGAGCAGTTCTTC.

V usage is TRBV27 and J usage is TRBJ2-5; possibly TRBD1 for D (5 bases). The V and J ends lost 5 bases and 4 bases respectively, with 14 bases between them. The CDR3 sequence is 14 residues long. The germline gives CDR1 MNHEY, CDR2 SMNVEV (reference sequence). CDR3 nucleotide sequence: TGTGCCAGCAGTCGTACAGGTCTCCGAGAGACCCAGTACTTC. Encoded protein: CASSRTGLRETQYF.

This clonotype was observed many times. V usage is TRBV7-3 and J usage is TRBJ2-2; 7 nucleotides line up with TRBD2. J was trimmed by 2 bases and V by 4 bases; bases with no gene match: 7. Germline V gives CDR1 SGHTA, CDR2 FQGTGA. CDR3 length equals 16 residues. CDR3 residues: CASSSSGDPNTGELFF. CDR3 sequence (DNA): TGTGCCAGCAGCTCTAGCGGAGACCCCAACACCGGGGAGCTGTTTTTT.

This clonotype occurred many times. V gene TRBV12-3 or TRBV12-4 combines with J gene TRBJ1-4, with 7 bases identical to TRBD1. V was clipped by 5 bases and J by 13 bases; unmatched bases: 13. This CDR3 has 14 amino acids. The CDR3 reads CASSGEDRASGLFF. CDR3 sequence (DNA): TGTGCCAGCAGTGGAGAAGACAGGGCCTCGGGACTGTTTTTT.

Ten or more counts support this clonotype. The genes are TRBV3-1 and TRBJ2-1; D is undetermined. Looked up from germline, CDR1 is LGHDT and CDR2 is YNNKEL (reference sequence). Trimming cost V 1 base and J 6 bases, with 4 bases left between them. The CDR3 runs 12 residues. Written as DNA, the CDR3 is TGTGCCAGCAGCCAAGTTTCCAATGAGCAGTTCTTC. This encodes CASSQVSNEQFF.

This clonotype has at least ten counts. The chain has TRBV28 and TRBJ2-3; 7 nucleotides match TRBD1. Germline V gene sequence: CDR1 MDHEN, CDR2 SYDVKM. CDR3 length: 16 amino acids. The ends lost 5 bases at V and 2 bases at J; junction bases unmatched: 10. CDR3 region: CASSRLSTGATDTQYF. The CDR3 DNA reads TGTGCCAGCAGTCGACTATCAACAGGGGCCACAGATACGCAGTATTTT.

This clonotype was counted ten times or more. The V and J genes are TRBV6-2 or TRBV6-3 and TRBJ2-7, with a tentative D call TRBD1 (6 bases). The germline CDR1 and CDR2 sequences are MNHEY and SVGEGT. This CDR3 region has 14 residues. V was trimmed by 7 bases and J by 3 bases, leaving 16 bases between them. The chain's CDR3 is CASKNTADSYEQYF. In nucleotides, the CDR3 is TGTGCCAGCAAAAACACGGCGGACAGCTACGAGCAGTACTTC.

This clonotype was observed at least ten times. The chain has TRBV5-6 and TRBJ2-5; 7 bases are a match to TRBD2. The ends lost 4 bases at V and 4 bases at J; junction bases unmatched: 13. CDR3 size: 16 residues. Germline values: CDR1 SGHDT, CDR2 YYEEEE. This CDR3 is CASSTASGLWVETQYF. Here the CDR3 DNA reads TGTGCCAGCAGCACCGCTAGCGGTCTCTGGGTAGAGACCCAGTACTTC.

This clonotype was recorded many times. The CDR3 coding sequence is TGTGCCAGCAGCTTAGTTTTGGCCAGCCCAGGTGAAAAACTGTTTTTT. As protein: CASSLVLASPGEKLFF. This chain joins TRBV7-8 and TRBJ1-4; D uncertain. The CDR3 is 16 residues long. V was pared by 1 base and J by 7 bases, with 16 bases between. The germline V gene has CDR1 SGHVS and CDR2 FQNEAQ.

This clonotype was counted once. The chain has TRBV5-1 and TRBJ2-1, with D maybe TRBD1 (6 bases). This CDR3 is built from 14 residues. Trimming removed 0 bases at V and 4 bases at J, with 8 bases between. From germline, CDR1 is SGHRS and CDR2 YFSETQ. For the CDR3, the DNA is TGCGCCAGCAGCTTGGTCAGGGGATACAATGAGCAGTTCTTC. It translates to CASSLVRGYNEQFF.

In its sample, this clonotype was seen many times. The V gene is TRBV6-5, the J gene TRBJ1-1; TRBD1 agrees at 11 bases. V dropped 5 bases and J dropped 12; count of bases not matched to a gene: 11. CDR1 and CDR2 from the germline V gene are MNHEY and SVGAGI. This CDR3 spans 14 amino acids. CDR3: CASSPQGRTGGPFF. The CDR3 bases are TGTGCCAGCAGTCCCCAAGGTCGGACAGGGGGCCCTTTCTTT.